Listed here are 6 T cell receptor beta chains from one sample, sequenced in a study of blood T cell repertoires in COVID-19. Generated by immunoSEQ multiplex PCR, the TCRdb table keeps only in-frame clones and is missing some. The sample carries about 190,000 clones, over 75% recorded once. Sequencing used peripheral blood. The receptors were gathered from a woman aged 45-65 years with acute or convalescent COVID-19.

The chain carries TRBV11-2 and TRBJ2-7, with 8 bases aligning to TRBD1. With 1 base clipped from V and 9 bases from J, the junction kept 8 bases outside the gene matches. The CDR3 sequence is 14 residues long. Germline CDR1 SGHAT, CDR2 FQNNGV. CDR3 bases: TGTGCCAGCAGCTTAGGCGGGACAGGTCTTAGGCAGTACTTC. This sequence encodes CASSLGGTGLRQYF.

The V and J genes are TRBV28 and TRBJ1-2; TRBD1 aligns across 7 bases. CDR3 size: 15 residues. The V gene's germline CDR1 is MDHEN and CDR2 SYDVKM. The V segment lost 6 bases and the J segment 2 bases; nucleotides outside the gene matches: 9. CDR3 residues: CASRRNPTGNYGYTF. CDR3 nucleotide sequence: TGTGCCAGCAGAAGAAACCCGACAGGGAACTATGGCTACACCTTC.

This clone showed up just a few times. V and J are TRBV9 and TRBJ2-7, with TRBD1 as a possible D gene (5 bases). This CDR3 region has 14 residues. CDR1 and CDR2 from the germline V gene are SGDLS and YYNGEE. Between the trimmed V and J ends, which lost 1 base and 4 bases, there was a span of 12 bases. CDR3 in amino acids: CASSVLSPGYEQYF. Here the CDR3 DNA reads TGTGCCAGCAGCGTATTATCGCCAGGGTACGAGCAGTACTTC.

The CDR3 region is CASSSGTGNYEQYF. CDR3 coding DNA: TGTGCCAGCAGCTCCGGGACAGGGAACTACGAGCAGTACTTC. The chain is built from TRBV7-2 and TRBJ2-7; the match to TRBD1 covers 9 bases. This CDR3 region has 14 residues. From germline, CDR1 is SGHTA and CDR2 FQGNSA. V shed 4 bases, J shed 3 bases, and the junction held 4 bases outside the gene matches.

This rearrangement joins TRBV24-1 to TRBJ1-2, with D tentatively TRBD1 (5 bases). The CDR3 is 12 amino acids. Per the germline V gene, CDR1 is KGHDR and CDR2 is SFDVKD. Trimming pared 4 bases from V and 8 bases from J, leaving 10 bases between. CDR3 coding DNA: TGTGCCACCAGTGACCAGGGTTGGGGCTACACCTTC. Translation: CATSDQGWGYTF.

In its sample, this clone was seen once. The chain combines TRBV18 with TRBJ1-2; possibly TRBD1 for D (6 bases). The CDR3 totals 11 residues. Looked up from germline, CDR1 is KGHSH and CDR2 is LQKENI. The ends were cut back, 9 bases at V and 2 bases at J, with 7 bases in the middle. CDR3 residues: CASQGNYGYTF. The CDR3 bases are TGTGCCAGTCAGGGGAACTATGGCTACACCTTC.